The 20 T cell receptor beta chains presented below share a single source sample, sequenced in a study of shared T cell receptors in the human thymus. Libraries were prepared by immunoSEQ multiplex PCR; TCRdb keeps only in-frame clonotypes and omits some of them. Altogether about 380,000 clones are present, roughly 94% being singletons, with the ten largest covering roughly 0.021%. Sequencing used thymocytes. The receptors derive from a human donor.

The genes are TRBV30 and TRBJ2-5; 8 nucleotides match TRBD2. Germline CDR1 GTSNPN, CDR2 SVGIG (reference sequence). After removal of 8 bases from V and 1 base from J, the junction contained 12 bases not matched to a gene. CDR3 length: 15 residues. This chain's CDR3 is CAGRGGGEIQETQYF. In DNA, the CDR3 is TGTGCCGGCCGGGGGGGAGGGGAGATCCAAGAGACCCAGTACTTC.

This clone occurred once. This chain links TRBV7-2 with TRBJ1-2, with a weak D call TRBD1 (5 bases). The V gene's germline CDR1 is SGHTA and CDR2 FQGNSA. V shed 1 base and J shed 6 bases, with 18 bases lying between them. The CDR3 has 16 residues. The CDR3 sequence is CASSLVWASRTNGYTF. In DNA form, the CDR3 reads TGTGCCAGCAGCTTAGTATGGGCCAGTAGGACAAATGGCTACACCTTC.

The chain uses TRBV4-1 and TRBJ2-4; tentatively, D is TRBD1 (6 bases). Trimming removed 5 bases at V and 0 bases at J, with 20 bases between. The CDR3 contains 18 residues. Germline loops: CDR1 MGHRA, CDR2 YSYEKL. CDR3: CASSLYTTGRIAKNIQYF. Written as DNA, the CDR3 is TGCGCCAGCAGCTTATATACCACAGGGCGTATAGCCAAAAACATTCAGTACTTC.

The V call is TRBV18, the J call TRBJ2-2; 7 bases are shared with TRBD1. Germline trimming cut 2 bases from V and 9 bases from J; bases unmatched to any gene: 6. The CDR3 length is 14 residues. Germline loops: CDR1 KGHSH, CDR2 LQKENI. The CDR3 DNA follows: TGTGCCAGCTCACCAGACCAGGGGGTGCGGGAGCTGTTTTTT. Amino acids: CASSPDQGVRELFF.

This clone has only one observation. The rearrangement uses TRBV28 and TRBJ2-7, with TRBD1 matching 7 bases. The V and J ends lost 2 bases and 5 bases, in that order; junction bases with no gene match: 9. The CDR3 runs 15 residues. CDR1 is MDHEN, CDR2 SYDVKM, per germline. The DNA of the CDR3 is TGTGCCAGCAGTTTACCAACAGGGGTCTCAAACGAGCAGTACTTC. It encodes CASSLPTGVSNEQYF.

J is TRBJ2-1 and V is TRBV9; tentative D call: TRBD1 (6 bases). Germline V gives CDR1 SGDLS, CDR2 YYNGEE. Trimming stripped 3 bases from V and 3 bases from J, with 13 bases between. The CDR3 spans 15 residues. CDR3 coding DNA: TGTGCCAGCAGCGAGGCCCAACAGGGCTACAATGAGCAGTTCTTC. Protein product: CASSEAQQGYNEQFF.

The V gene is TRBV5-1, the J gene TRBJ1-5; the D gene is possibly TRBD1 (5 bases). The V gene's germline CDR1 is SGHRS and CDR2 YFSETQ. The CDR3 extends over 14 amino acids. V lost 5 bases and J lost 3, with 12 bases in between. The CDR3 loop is CASRGGGINQPQHF. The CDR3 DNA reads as TGCGCCAGCAGGGGGGGAGGGATCAATCAGCCCCAGCATTTT.

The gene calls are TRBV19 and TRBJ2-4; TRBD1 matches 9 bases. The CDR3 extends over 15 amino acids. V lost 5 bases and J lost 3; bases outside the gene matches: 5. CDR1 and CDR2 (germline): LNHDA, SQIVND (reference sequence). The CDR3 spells CASSGQGLGKNIQYF. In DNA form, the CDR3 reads TGTGCCAGTAGTGGACAGGGGTTGGGCAAAAACATTCAGTACTTC.

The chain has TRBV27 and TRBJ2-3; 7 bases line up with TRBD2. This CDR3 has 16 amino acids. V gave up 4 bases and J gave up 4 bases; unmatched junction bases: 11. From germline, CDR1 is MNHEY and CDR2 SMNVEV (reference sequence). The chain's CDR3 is CASSSPPGRGADTQYF. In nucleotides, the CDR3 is TGTGCCAGCAGTTCTCCCCCGGGGAGGGGCGCAGATACGCAGTATTTT.

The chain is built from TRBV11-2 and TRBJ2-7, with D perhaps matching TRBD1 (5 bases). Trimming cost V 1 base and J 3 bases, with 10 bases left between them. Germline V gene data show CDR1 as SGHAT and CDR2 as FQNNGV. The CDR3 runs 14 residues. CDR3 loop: CASSLVRQGYEQYF. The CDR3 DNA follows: TGTGCCAGCAGCTTAGTTCGGCAGGGCTACGAGCAGTACTTC.

CDR3 in amino acids: CASSMSRGYEQYF. The DNA of the CDR3 is TGTGCCAGCAGCATGAGCAGGGGCTACGAGCAGTACTTC. The chain recombines TRBV7-3 with TRBJ2-7; TRBD1 is a possible D gene (6 bases). The V end was cut by 5 bases, the J end by 3 bases, with 11 bases between. Germline V gene data show CDR1 as SGHTA and CDR2 as FQGTGA. The CDR3 spans 13 residues.

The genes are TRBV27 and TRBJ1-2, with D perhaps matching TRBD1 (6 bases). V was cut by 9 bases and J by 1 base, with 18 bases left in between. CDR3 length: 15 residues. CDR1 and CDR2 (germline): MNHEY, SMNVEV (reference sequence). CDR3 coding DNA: TGTGCCAGTCACCGGGACGGACAGTTTAACTATGGCTACACCTTC. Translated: CASHRDGQFNYGYTF.

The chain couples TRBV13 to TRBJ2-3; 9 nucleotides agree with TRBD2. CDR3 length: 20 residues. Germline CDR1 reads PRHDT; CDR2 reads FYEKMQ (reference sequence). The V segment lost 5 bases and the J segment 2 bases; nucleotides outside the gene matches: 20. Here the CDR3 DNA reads TGTGCCAGCAGCGCAAAAACAGGGATAATGACTAGCGGCCACACAGATACGCAGTATTTT. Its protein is CASSAKTGIMTSGHTDTQYF.

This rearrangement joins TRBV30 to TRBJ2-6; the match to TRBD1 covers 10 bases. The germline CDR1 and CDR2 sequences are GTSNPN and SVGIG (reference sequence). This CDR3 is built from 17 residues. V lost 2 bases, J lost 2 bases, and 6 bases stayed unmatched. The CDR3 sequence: CAWSLRTGGAGANVLTF. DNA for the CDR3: TGTGCCTGGAGTCTCCGGACAGGGGGGGCTGGGGCCAACGTCCTGACTTTC.

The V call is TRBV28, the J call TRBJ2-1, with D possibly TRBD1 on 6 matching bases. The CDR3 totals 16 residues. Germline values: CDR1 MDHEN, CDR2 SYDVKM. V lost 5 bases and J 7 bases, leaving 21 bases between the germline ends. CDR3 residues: CASSVGSGDLKNEQFF. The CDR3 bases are TGTGCCAGCAGTGTGGGGTCAGGGGATTTAAAAAATGAGCAGTTCTTC. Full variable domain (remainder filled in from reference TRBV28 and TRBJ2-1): DVKVTQSSRYLVKRTGEKVFLECVQDMDHENMFWYRQDPGLGLRLIYFSYDVKMKEKGDIPEGYSVSREKKERFSLILESASTNQTSMYLCASSVGSGDLKNEQFFGPGTRLTVL.

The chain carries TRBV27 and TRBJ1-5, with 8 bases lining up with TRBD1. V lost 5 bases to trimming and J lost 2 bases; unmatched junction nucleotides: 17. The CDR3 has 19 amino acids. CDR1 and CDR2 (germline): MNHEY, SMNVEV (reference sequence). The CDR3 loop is CASSPRDRPAGNGNQPQHF. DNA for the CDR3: TGTGCCAGCAGTCCCCGGGACAGGCCTGCGGGAAACGGCAATCAGCCCCAGCATTTT.

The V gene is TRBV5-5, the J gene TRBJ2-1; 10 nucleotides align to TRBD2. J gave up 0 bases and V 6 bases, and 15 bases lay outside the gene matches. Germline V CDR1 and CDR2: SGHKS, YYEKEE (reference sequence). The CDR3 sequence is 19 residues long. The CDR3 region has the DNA TGTGCCAGCATCAAGTCCGGGACTAGCGAACGACCCTCCTACAATGAGCAGTTCTTC. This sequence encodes CASIKSGTSERPSYNEQFF.

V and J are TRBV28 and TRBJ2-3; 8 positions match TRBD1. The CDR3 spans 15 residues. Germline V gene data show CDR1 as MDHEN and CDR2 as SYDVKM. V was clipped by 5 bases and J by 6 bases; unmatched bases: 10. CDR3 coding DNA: TGTGCCAGCAGTCCTAGGGACAGGTCCTGGGATACGCAGTATTTT. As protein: CASSPRDRSWDTQYF.

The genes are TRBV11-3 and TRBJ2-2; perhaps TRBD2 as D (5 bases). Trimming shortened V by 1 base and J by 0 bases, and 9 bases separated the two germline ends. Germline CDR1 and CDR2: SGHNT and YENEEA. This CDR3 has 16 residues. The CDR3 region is CASSLGQRTNTGELFF. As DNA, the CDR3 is TGTGCCAGCAGCTTAGGTCAGCGGACGAACACCGGGGAGCTGTTTTTT.

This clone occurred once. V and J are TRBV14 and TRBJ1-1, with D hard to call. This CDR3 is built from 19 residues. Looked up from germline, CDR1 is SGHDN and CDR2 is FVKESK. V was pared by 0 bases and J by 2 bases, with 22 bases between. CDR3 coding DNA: TGTGCCAGCAGCCAAGAATTGGGTTTGGCCCCCTTTAGTAACACTGAAGCTTTCTTT. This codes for CASSQELGLAPFSNTEAFF. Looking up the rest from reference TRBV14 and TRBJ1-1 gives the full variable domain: EAGVTQFPSHSVIEKGQTVTLRCDPISGHDNLYWYRRVMGKEIKFLLHFVKESKQDESGMPNNRFLAERTGGTYSTLKVQPAELEDSGVYFCASSQELGLAPFSNTEAFFGQGTRLTVV.